Shown below are 3 T cell receptor beta chains from a single sample sequenced in a study of T cells expressing NK-cell markers. TCRdb re-analyzed the 5' RACE reads; it lists each CDR3 protein once, without DNA. This sample's table has fewer than 300,000 distinct CDR3 sequences. The sequencing sample was made of blood T cells: a sorted CD56 or NKG2C T cell subset, CD4+ or CD8+ T cells, or bulk PBMC T cells (not recorded which). All receptors derive from a woman aged 18-70 years in good health.

This sequence joins TRBV24-1 and TRBJ2-1; TCRdb indicates TRBD1, and absent DNA this call remains unverified. The CDR3 has 13 residues. Germline CDR1 is KGHDR and CDR2 is SFDVKD. CDR3 sequence: CATSDPGRNEQFF.

CDR3 sequence reads: CASHQGLEEQYF. The V and J genes are TRBV5-5 and TRBJ2-7; TCRdb's assignment of TRBD1 cannot be checked, as there is no DNA. From germline, CDR1 is SGHKS and CDR2 YYEKEE (reference sequence). The CDR3 has 12 residues.

The chain employs TRBV12-3 or TRBV12-4 and TRBJ2-3; TCRdb lists TRBD2, though no DNA is available to test this call. The CDR3 runs to 15 residues. The CDR3 reads CAMGLAGVPTDTQYF.